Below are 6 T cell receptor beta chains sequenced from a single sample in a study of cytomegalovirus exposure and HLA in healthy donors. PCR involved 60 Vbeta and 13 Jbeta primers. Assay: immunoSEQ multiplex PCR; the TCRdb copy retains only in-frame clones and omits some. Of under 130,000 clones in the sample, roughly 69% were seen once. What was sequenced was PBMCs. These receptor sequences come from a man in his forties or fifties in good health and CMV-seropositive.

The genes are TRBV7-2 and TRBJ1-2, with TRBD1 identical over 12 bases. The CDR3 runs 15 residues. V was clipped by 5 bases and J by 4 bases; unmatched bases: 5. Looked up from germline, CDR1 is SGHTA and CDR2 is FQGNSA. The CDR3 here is CASSAGQGAIYGYTF. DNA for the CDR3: TGTGCCAGCAGCGCGGGACAGGGGGCAATCTATGGCTACACCTTC.

The CDR3 coding sequence is TGTGCCTCCCCTACGGGAGCTTTCTTT. Its protein is CASPTGAFF. The chain recombines TRBV6-1 with TRBJ1-1; D call uncertain. The CDR3 runs to 9 residues. Per germline, CDR1 MNHNS and CDR2 SASEGT. Trimming took 11 bases from V and 10 from J, leaving 11 bases between them.

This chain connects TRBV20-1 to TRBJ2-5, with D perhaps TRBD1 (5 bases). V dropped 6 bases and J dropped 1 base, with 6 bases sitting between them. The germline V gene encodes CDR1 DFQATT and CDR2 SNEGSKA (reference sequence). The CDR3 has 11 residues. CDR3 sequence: CSADSQETQYF. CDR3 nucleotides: TGCAGTGCAGACAGCCAAGAGACCCAGTACTTC.

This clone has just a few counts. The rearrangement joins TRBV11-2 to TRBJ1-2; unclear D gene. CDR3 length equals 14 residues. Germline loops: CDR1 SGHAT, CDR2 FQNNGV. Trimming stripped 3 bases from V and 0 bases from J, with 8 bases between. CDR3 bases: TGTGCCAGCAGCTTTGGGCCAGCTAACTATGGCTACACCTTC. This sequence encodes CASSFGPANYGYTF.

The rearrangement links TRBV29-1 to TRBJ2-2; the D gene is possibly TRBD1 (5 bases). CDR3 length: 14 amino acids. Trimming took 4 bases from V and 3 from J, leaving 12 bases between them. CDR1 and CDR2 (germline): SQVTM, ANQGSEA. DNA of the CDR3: TGCAGCGTTGGGGGCAGCCTAGACACCGGGGAGCTGTTTTTT. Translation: CSVGGSLDTGELFF.

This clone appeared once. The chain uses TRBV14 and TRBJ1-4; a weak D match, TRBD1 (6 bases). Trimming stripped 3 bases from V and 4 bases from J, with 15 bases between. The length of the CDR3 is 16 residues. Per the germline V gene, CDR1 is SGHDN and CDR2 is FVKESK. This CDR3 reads CASSHRGAQGNEKLFF. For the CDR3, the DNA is TGTGCCAGCAGCCACCGGGGGGCGCAGGGTAATGAAAAACTGTTTTTT.